This passage covers 20 T cell receptor beta chains from one sample sequenced in a study of T cells after yellow fever vaccination. MiXCR was run by TCRdb on the 5' RACE reads, yielding one entry per CDR3 protein. The table lists approximately 300,000 distinct CDR3 sequences, 6.5% to 8.5% of them singletons. This material consisted of PBMCs, taken about 41 days after the first yellow fever vaccination. The receptors were sampled from a young man who received the YFV17D yellow fever vaccine.

The gene calls are TRBV5-1 and TRBJ2-1; D may be TRBD1 (5 bases). Per the germline V gene, CDR1 is SGHRS and CDR2 is YFSETQ. This CDR3 spans 15 amino acids. Trimming left V 6 bases short and J 4 bases short, with 17 bases between. The CDR3 sequence is CASKVSGMIYNEQFF. DNA of the CDR3: TGCGCCAGCAAAGTATCAGGGATGATTTACAATGAGCAGTTCTTC.

There are many counts of this clonotype. V gene TRBV7-2 combines with J gene TRBJ1-6; 12 bases map to TRBD1. This CDR3 comprises 15 residues. Germline assignment: CDR1 SGHTA and CDR2 FQGNSA. V was pared by 3 bases and J by 9 bases, with 3 bases of the junction left unmatched. The CDR3: CASSLGQGASSPLHF. The CDR3 DNA is TGTGCCAGCAGCTTGGGACAGGGGGCATCTTCACCCCTCCACTTT.

This clonotype was seen repeatedly, ten times or more. V is TRBV5-6 and J is TRBJ2-1, with D perhaps matching TRBD1 (6 bases). V lost 3 bases, J lost 0 bases, and 16 bases lay in between. The CDR3 length is 17 residues. CDR1 SGHDT and CDR2 YYEEEE come from the germline V gene. CDR3 loop: CASSWGHFSSSYNEQFF. The CDR3, as DNA: TGTGCCAGCAGCTGGGGACATTTCTCGAGCTCCTACAATGAGCAGTTCTTC.

The chain combines TRBV5-1 with TRBJ2-5, with no clear D. Looked up from germline, CDR1 is SGHRS and CDR2 is YFSETQ. This CDR3 contains 14 residues. Trimming cost V 0 bases and J 2 bases, with 8 bases left between them. The CDR3 protein is CASSLGAIQETQYF. The CDR3 DNA is TGCGCCAGCAGCTTGGGAGCCATTCAAGAGACCCAGTACTTC.

This clonotype was picked up a small number of times. The rearrangement joins TRBV5-5 to TRBJ2-2; D possibly corresponds to TRBD1 (5 bases). V lost 3 bases and J 1 base, leaving 16 bases between the germline ends. There are 17 residues in the CDR3. Germline V gene lookup returns CDR1 SGHKS and CDR2 YYEKEE (reference sequence). CDR3 in amino acids: CASSSRGSAQNTGELFF. The CDR3 nucleotides read TGTGCCAGCAGCTCAAGGGGAAGCGCGCAGAACACCGGGGAGCTGTTTTTT.

This clonotype came up a few times. The chain employs TRBV10-3 and TRBJ2-5, with 8 bases that match TRBD1. After removal of 3 bases from V and 6 bases from J, the junction contained 6 bases not matched to a gene. The germline V gene has CDR1 ENHRY and CDR2 SYGVKD. There are 14 residues in the CDR3. The DNA for the CDR3 is TGTGCCATCAGTGATCAGGGGGCGACCCAGACCCAGTACTTC. It encodes CAISDQGATQTQYF.

This clonotype was seen repeatedly, ten times or more. CDR3 sequence reads: CASSNPGGAREQFF. CDR3 in DNA: TGTGCCAGCAGTAATCCCGGGGGGGCCAGAGAGCAGTTCTTC. The rearrangement uses TRBV7-2 and TRBJ2-1; the match to TRBD2 covers 8 bases. After removal of 6 bases from V and 10 bases from J, the junction contained 11 bases not matched to a gene. This CDR3 is 14 amino acids long. CDR1 is SGHTA and CDR2 is FQGNSA in the germline V gene. Full variable domain (remainder filled in from reference TRBV7-2 and TRBJ2-1): GAGVSQSPSNKVTEKGKDVELRCDPISGHTALYWYRQSLGQGLEFLIYFQGNSAPDKSGLPSDRFSAERTGGSVSTLTIQRTQQEDSAVYLCASSNPGGAREQFFGPGTRLTVL.

This clonotype was recorded at least ten times. The rearrangement joins TRBV5-5 to TRBJ2-1; no definite D call. V lost 0 bases and J lost 2, with 9 bases in between. The CDR3 loop spans 15 amino acids. CDR1 and CDR2 from the germline V gene are SGHKS and YYEKEE (reference sequence). CDR3 region: CASSLAPGAYNEQFF. The CDR3 coding sequence is TGTGCCAGCAGCTTGGCCCCGGGTGCCTACAATGAGCAGTTCTTC.

This clonotype showed up just a few times. This CDR3 is CASTSGGYDGYTF. CDR3 coding DNA: TGCGCCAGCACCTCGGGGGGGTATGATGGCTACACCTTC. The genes are TRBV5-1 and TRBJ1-2; TRBD1 is a possible D gene (5 bases). There are 13 residues in the CDR3. The ends were cut back, 6 bases at V and 6 bases at J, with 15 bases in the middle. Germline V gene sequence: CDR1 SGHRS, CDR2 YFSETQ.

This chain connects TRBV7-2 to TRBJ1-2; TRBD1 might be the D (6 bases). V lost 5 bases, J lost 2 bases, and 15 bases lay in between. Per germline, CDR1 SGHTA and CDR2 FQGNSA. CDR3 length: 15 amino acids. In nucleotides, the CDR3 is TGTGCCAGCAGCCAAGTGGGGGGCCTAAACTATGGCTACACCTTC. Translation: CASSQVGGLNYGYTF.

This clonotype was recorded a few times. The V and J genes are TRBV5-1 and TRBJ2-1; D is possibly TRBD2 (6 bases). Trimming stripped 0 bases from V and 4 bases from J, with 17 bases between. This CDR3 contains 17 residues. The germline gives CDR1 SGHRS, CDR2 YFSETQ. The CDR3 region has the DNA TGCGCCAGCAGCTTGGAAACACTAGCCGGGGTGTACAATGAGCAGTTCTTC. Its translation: CASSLETLAGVYNEQFF.

The chain couples TRBV20-1 to TRBJ2-1; D is undetermined. Germline V gives CDR1 DFQATT, CDR2 SNEGSKA (reference sequence). The CDR3 length is 14 residues. The V and J ends lost 1 base and 1 base respectively, with 8 bases between them. In DNA, the CDR3 is TGCAGTGCTAGAGTTGCCGGTTCCTACAATGAGCAGTTCTTC. This encodes CSARVAGSYNEQFF.

This chain links TRBV7-9 with TRBJ2-2; D is unclear. This CDR3 comprises 15 residues. Per germline, CDR1 SEHNR and CDR2 FQNEAQ (reference sequence). V lost 3 bases, J lost 5 bases, and 13 bases lay in between. DNA for the CDR3: TGTGCCAGCAGCTTCCGGCGTACGGCTACCGGGGAGCTGTTTTTT. This sequence encodes CASSFRRTATGELFF.

V usage is TRBV14 and J usage is TRBJ1-2, with unresolved D. Germline V gene sequence: CDR1 SGHDN, CDR2 FVKESK. CDR3 length equals 14 residues. The germline V and J ends were trimmed by 1 base and 6 bases, with 12 bases remaining between them. DNA for the CDR3: TGTGCCAGCAGCCAAGTCTCATTCGGAAATGGCTACACCTTC. This gives the protein CASSQVSFGNGYTF.

V gene TRBV25-1 combines with J gene TRBJ2-5; 10 bases fit TRBD1. The CDR3 covers 12 residues. V lost 11 bases and J lost 1; bases outside the gene matches: 1. The germline gives CDR1 MGHDK, CDR2 SYGVNS. The CDR3 DNA follows: TGTGCCGACAGGGGGCTCCAAGAGACCCAGTACTTC. It specifies CADRGLQETQYF.

V is TRBV7-9 and J is TRBJ2-1; D is possibly TRBD1 or TRBD2 (5 bases each). Trimming took 1 base from V and 9 from J, leaving 10 bases between them. The CDR3 length is 13 residues. CDR1 SEHNR and CDR2 FQNEAQ come from the germline V gene (reference sequence). The CDR3 protein is CASSLGDGVEQFF. CDR3 coding DNA: TGTGCCAGCAGCTTAGGGGACGGGGTTGAGCAGTTCTTC. The variable domain in full, with the rest retrieved from reference TRBV7-9 and TRBJ2-1, is DTGVSQNPRHKITKRGQNVTFRCDPISEHNRLYWYRQTLGQGPEFLTYFQNEAQLEKSRLLSDRFSAERPKGSFSTLEIQRTEQGDSAMYLCASSLGDGVEQFFGPGTRLTVL.

This clonotype appeared once. The chain carries TRBV20-1 and TRBJ2-5; 9 bases line up with TRBD2. V gave up 0 bases and J gave up 3 bases; unmatched junction bases: 11. CDR3 length: 17 amino acids. In germline, CDR1 is DFQATT, CDR2 SNEGSKA (reference sequence). This CDR3 reads CSARDLGASGTKETQYF. The DNA for the CDR3 is TGCAGTGCTAGAGATCTCGGGGCTAGCGGGACCAAAGAGACCCAGTACTTC.

The J gene is TRBJ2-2, the V gene TRBV15; D is unresolved. Germline values: CDR1 LNHNV, CDR2 YYDKDF (reference sequence). CDR3 length: 12 amino acids. The V gene lost 0 bases and the J gene lost 5 bases, with 1 base spanning the gap. The CDR3 DNA is TGTGCCACCAGCAGAGAGACCGGGGAGCTGTTTTTT. This sequence encodes CATSRETGELFF.

This clonotype occurred a few times. The rearrangement uses TRBV4-3 and TRBJ2-7; 8 nucleotides match TRBD1. Trimming took 0 bases from V and 7 from J; bases not matched to a gene: 11. The CDR3 totals 16 residues. Germline V gene lookup returns CDR1 LGHNA and CDR2 YSLEER. The CDR3: CASSQDWEQGVSEQYF. In nucleotides, the CDR3 is TGCGCCAGCAGCCAAGATTGGGAACAGGGGGTGAGTGAGCAGTACTTC.

This clonotype was detected ten times or more. J is TRBJ2-7 and V is TRBV6-1, with 8 nucleotides matching TRBD2. Germline loops: CDR1 MNHNS, CDR2 SASEGT. Germline trimming cut 6 bases from V and 6 bases from J; bases unmatched to any gene: 1. The CDR3 is made up of 11 amino acids. CDR3 bases: TGTGCCAGCAGGCGGGGGGCCGAGCAGTACTTC. It is translated as CASRRGAEQYF.